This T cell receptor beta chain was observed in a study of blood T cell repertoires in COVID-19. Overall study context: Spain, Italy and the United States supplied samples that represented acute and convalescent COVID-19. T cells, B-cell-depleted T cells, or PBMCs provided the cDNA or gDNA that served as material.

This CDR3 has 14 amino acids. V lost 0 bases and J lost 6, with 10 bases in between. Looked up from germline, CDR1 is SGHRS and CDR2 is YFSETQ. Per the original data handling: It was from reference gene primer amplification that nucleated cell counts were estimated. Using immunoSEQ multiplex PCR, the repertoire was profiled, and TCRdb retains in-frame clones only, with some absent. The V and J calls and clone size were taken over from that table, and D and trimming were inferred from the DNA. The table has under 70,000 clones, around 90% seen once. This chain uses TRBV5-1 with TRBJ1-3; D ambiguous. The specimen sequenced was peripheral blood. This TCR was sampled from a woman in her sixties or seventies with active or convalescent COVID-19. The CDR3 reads CASSLGGVENTIYF. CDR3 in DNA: TGCGCCAGCAGCTTGGGAGGAGTTGAAAACACCATATATTTT. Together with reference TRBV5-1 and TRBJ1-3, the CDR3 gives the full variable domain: KAGVTQTPRYLIKTRGQQVTLSCSPISGHRSVSWYQQTPGQGLQFLFEYFSETQRNKGNFPGRFSGRQFSNSRSEMNVSTLELGDSALYLCASSLGGVENTIYFGEGSWLTVV.